This T cell receptor (beta chain) was sequenced for a study of T-cell reconstitution after alpha-beta-depleted transplantation in children. Study-wide results and limits: Surviving recipient T cells and thymic progenitors accounted for the high day-60 TCRbeta diversity observed in some patients. After transplant, at about two months, alpha-beta T cells were reportedly derived from several hundred expanded graft clones. At one year after transplant, newly produced T cells mostly accounted for T-cell counts and diversity.

Library preparation (for TCRbeta) was performed with unique molecular identifiers. Using its own MiXCR run on the PCR reads, TCRdb lists one record per CDR3 protein. This sample has roughly 300,000 distinct CDR3 sequences, with around 10% found just once. This clonotype was counted ten times or more. Its antigen remains unknown. The CDR3 spans 15 residues. Trimming cost V 4 bases and J 7 bases; bases outside gene matches: 7. Looked up from germline, CDR1 is SGHTA and CDR2 is FQGNSA. This chain joins TRBV7-2 and TRBJ1-1; 12 nucleotides match TRBD1. The sequence was collected from a male patient aged 2 to 9 who had a stem cell transplant for chronic granulomatous disease, so the T cells may come from the graft donor. Here the sequenced sample was peripheral blood, taken 180 days after TCRalphabeta/CD19-depleted stem cell transplant. Here the CDR3 DNA reads TGTGCCAGCAGCTCAGGGACAGGGGGCAATAGTGAAGCTTTCTTT. This translates into CASSSGTGGNSEAFF.